Each of the 29 T cell receptor beta chains below was sequenced from the same sample in a study of blood T cell repertoires in COVID-19. The table came from immunoSEQ multiplex PCR; TCRdb's copy has only in-frame clones and leaves some out. The data show 20,000 to 30,000 clones, roughly nine tenths seen once. Source material: peripheral blood. The receptors were sampled from a human donor in a cohort sampled during active COVID-19.

The gene calls are TRBV4-2 and TRBJ2-7; possible D gene TRBD2, 6 bases. V lost 4 bases, J lost 0 bases, and 16 bases lay in between. Germline CDR1 LGHNA, CDR2 YNFKEQ. The CDR3 contains 16 residues. The CDR3 nucleotides read TGTGCCAGCAGCCCTCCGTCCGGGGGTCCCTCCTACGAGCAGTACTTC. Residues: CASSPPSGGPSYEQYF.

This chain uses TRBV18 with TRBJ1-2, with TRBD1 matching over 7 bases. V was pared by 5 bases and J by 8 bases, with 8 bases of the junction left unmatched. Germline V gene lookup returns CDR1 KGHSH and CDR2 LQKENI. The CDR3 has 13 residues. Here the CDR3 DNA reads TGTGCCAGCTCAGTTGGGACAGCCGGGGGCTACACCTTC. Translated, it gives CASSVGTAGGYTF.

The chain employs TRBV2 and TRBJ2-3; possibly TRBD2 for D (5 bases). The CDR3 loop spans 11 amino acids. V was shortened by 3 bases and J by 11 bases, with 9 bases between the two germline ends. The V gene's germline CDR1 is SNHLY and CDR2 FYNNEI. CDR3 residues: CASSEELVQYF. CDR3 sequence (DNA): TGTGCCAGCAGTGAGGAACTAGTGCAGTATTTT.

The CDR3 DNA sequence: TGTGCCAGCAGTTTTAGTTCGGGCGAGCAGTACTTC. Translating gives CASSFSSGEQYF. The J gene is TRBJ2-7, the V gene TRBV12-3 or TRBV12-4; D ambiguous. V was clipped by 3 bases and J by 6 bases, with 9 bases between them. The CDR3 runs 12 residues.

This chain joins TRBV10-3 and TRBJ1-4, with a possible D match to TRBD1 (5 bases). CDR1 and CDR2 from the germline V gene are ENHRY and SYGVKD. V lost 10 bases and J lost 13, with 16 bases in between. This CDR3 comprises 11 residues. The CDR3 here is CATSDSLGLFF. The CDR3 DNA reads TGTGCCACGTCCGACAGTCTCGGACTGTTTTTT.

V and J are TRBV4-1 and TRBJ2-7, with D unresolved. V was trimmed by 4 bases and J by 9 bases, leaving 19 bases between them. Germline-derived CDR1 and CDR2 are MGHRA and YSYEKL. This CDR3 is 14 amino acids long. The CDR3 bases are TGCGCCAGCAGCCTGGAACTACGCAAGAGAGTGCAGTACTTC. This translates into CASSLELRKRVQYF.

The chain employs TRBV5-4 and TRBJ2-5; D might be TRBD2 (7 bases). CDR3 size: 14 residues. The ends were cut back, 3 bases at V and 5 bases at J, with 14 bases in the middle. The germline V gene has CDR1 SGHNT and CDR2 YYREEE (reference sequence). The CDR3: CASSSGGRAETQYF. CDR3 bases: TGTGCCAGCAGCTCGGGGGGCAGGGCGGAGACCCAGTACTTC.

The V and J genes are TRBV5-6 and TRBJ2-7; D ambiguous. The ends were cut back, 4 bases at V and 2 bases at J, with 7 bases in the middle. This CDR3 is built from 12 residues. The germline V gene encodes CDR1 SGHDT and CDR2 YYEEEE. Here the CDR3 DNA reads TGTGCCAGCAGCCTAGAACCCTACGAGCAGTACTTC. Protein sequence: CASSLEPYEQYF.

CDR3 amino acids: CASSPLDTEQYF. Here the CDR3 DNA reads TGTGCCAGCAGCCCTCTTGACACCGAGCAGTACTTC. The V gene is TRBV7-9, the J gene TRBJ2-7; unclear D gene. The CDR3 extends over 12 amino acids. V was cut by 5 bases and J by 6 bases, with 11 bases left in between. The V gene's germline CDR1 is SEHNR and CDR2 FQNEAQ (reference sequence).

J is TRBJ2-2 and V is TRBV7-3; TRBD1 aligns across 10 bases. Germline CDR1 is SGHTA and CDR2 is FQGTGA. Trimming removed 4 bases from V and 3 bases from J; junction bases left unmatched: 5. There are 16 residues in the CDR3. The CDR3: CASSSRTGGYTGELFF. CDR3 DNA sequence: TGTGCCAGCAGCTCCCGGACAGGGGGATACACCGGGGAGCTGTTTTTT.

The rearrangement joins TRBV19 to TRBJ2-1; TRBD2 agrees at 10 bases. In germline, CDR1 is LNHDA, CDR2 SQIVND (reference sequence). Germline trimming cut 5 bases from V and 3 bases from J; bases unmatched to any gene: 7. The CDR3 covers 16 residues. The DNA for the CDR3 is TGTGCCAGTAGTTCCCTAGCGGGAGTTCTCTACAATGAGCAGTTCTTC. This codes for CASSSLAGVLYNEQFF.

V gene TRBV28 combines with J gene TRBJ1-3; 10 positions agree with TRBD1. Germline assignment: CDR1 MDHEN and CDR2 SYDVKM. The CDR3 is 17 residues long. Unmatched junction bases numbered 9, after V lost 3 bases and J lost 4 bases. The CDR3: CASSFLGQGNAGNTIYF. The CDR3 DNA reads TGTGCCAGCAGTTTCCTGGGACAGGGGAATGCAGGAAACACCATATATTTT.

The gene calls are TRBV10-1 and TRBJ2-1, with D perhaps matching TRBD1 (7 bases). CDR3 length equals 15 residues. The V gene's germline CDR1 is WNHNN and CDR2 SYGVQD (reference sequence). Trimming removed 5 bases from V and 2 bases from J, with 13 bases in between. DNA of the CDR3: TGCGCCAGCAGTAACCAGGGGGGCCCCTACAATGAGCAGTTCTTC. Translating gives CASSNQGGPYNEQFF.

This chain connects TRBV6-5 to TRBJ1-5; 9 nucleotides agree with TRBD1. Losses at the gene ends were 7 bases for V and 7 bases for J; bases not matched to a gene: 5. Per the germline V gene, CDR1 is MNHEY and CDR2 is SVGAGI. This CDR3 spans 13 amino acids. The CDR3 loop reads CASNTGGSQPQHF. The CDR3 DNA reads as TGTGCCAGCAACACAGGGGGCAGCCAGCCCCAGCATTTT.

This sequence joins TRBV5-1 and TRBJ2-2; the match to TRBD2 covers 9 bases. This CDR3 contains 15 residues. The germline gives CDR1 SGHRS, CDR2 YFSETQ. Germline trimming cut 3 bases from V and 3 bases from J; bases unmatched to any gene: 3. In DNA, the CDR3 is TGCGCCAGCAGCTACGCGGGGGGGTACACCGGGGAGCTGTTTTTT. Encoded protein: CASSYAGGYTGELFF.

For this clone: A read error may produce the germline difference seen at one junction end. This rearrangement joins TRBV5-1 to TRBJ2-2; TRBD1 aligns across 7 bases. The CDR3 consists of 10 residues. Germline-derived CDR1 and CDR2 are SGHRS and YFSETQ. CDR3 coding DNA: TGCGCCAGCCTCCAGGGGGAACTGTTTTTT. This sequence encodes CASLQGELFF.

V usage is TRBV6-4 and J usage is TRBJ2-1; weak D call: TRBD2 (5 bases). The CDR3 runs 15 residues. Germline assignment: CDR1 MRHNA and CDR2 SNTAGT. Trimming left V 4 bases short and J 8 bases short, with 18 bases between. In nucleotides, the CDR3 is TGTGCCAGCAGTGTCCTCCCATGGGAGATGGATGAGCAGTTCTTC. Translation: CASSVLPWEMDEQFF.

The rearrangement joins TRBV29-1 to TRBJ2-7, with 7 nucleotides matching TRBD1. Germline V CDR1 and CDR2: SQVTM, ANQGSEA. The CDR3 loop spans 13 amino acids. The junction had 13 bases not matched to a gene; V was cut back by 7 bases and J by 7 bases. The DNA of the CDR3 is TGCAGCGCTCGAGCGCAGGGACAGCCAGAGCAGTACTTC. Protein: CSARAQGQPEQYF.

V is TRBV4-1 and J is TRBJ2-7; D perhaps matches TRBD1 (5 bases). The V gene lost 5 bases and the J gene lost 2 bases, with 22 bases spanning the gap. CDR3 length: 17 residues. CDR1 and CDR2 from the germline V gene are MGHRA and YSYEKL. CDR3 amino acids: CASSVQDGYGTTYEQYF. As DNA, the CDR3 is TGCGCCAGCAGCGTACAGGACGGATACGGTACCACCTACGAGCAGTACTTC.

V gene TRBV9 combines with J gene TRBJ1-1; tentatively, D is TRBD1 (6 bases). Trimming removed 0 bases from V and 1 base from J, with 19 bases in between. CDR3 length equals 18 residues. Germline V gives CDR1 SGDLS, CDR2 YYNGEE. The CDR3 region has the DNA TGTGCCAGCAGCGTAGGCCTACAGGGCCCATGGGGGAACACTGAAGCTTTCTTT. Protein product: CASSVGLQGPWGNTEAFF.

CDR3 nucleotides: TGTGCCAGCAGCGGGGGGACAGTCTATGGCTACACCTTC. Translated, it gives CASSGGTVYGYTF. This rearrangement joins TRBV9 to TRBJ1-2; 7 nucleotides align to TRBD1. The CDR3 has 13 residues. The ends lost 3 bases at V and 4 bases at J; junction bases unmatched: 3. Per the germline V gene, CDR1 is SGDLS and CDR2 is YYNGEE.

V and J are TRBV10-3 and TRBJ2-3, with 7 nucleotides matching TRBD1. The CDR3 runs to 16 residues. Germline assignment: CDR1 ENHRY and CDR2 SYGVKD. V was clipped by 0 bases and J by 2 bases; unmatched bases: 5. CDR3 in amino acids: CAISESQGFPTDTQYF. The CDR3 DNA follows: TGTGCCATCAGTGAGTCACAGGGGTTTCCCACAGATACGCAGTATTTT.

This chain links TRBV5-1 with TRBJ2-7; a possible D gene is TRBD1 (5 bases). V shed 0 bases and J shed 7 bases, with 17 bases lying between them. Per germline, CDR1 SGHRS and CDR2 YFSETQ. The length of the CDR3 is 15 residues. The CDR3 here is CASSLAKTAFGEQYF. CDR3 sequence (DNA): TGCGCCAGCAGCTTGGCCAAGACAGCTTTTGGAGAGCAGTACTTC.

The chain has TRBV5-4 and TRBJ2-7; D may be TRBD1 (6 bases). Germline V gene lookup returns CDR1 SGHNT and CDR2 YYREEE (reference sequence). Deletions cut 1 base from V and 6 bases from J, with 11 bases between. The CDR3 contains 13 residues. Written as DNA, the CDR3 is TGTGCCAGCAGCTTGTTGTCAGGGGCCGAGCAGTACTTC. Encoded protein: CASSLLSGAEQYF.

The chain couples TRBV29-1 to TRBJ2-5; perhaps TRBD2 as D (6 bases). Germline loops: CDR1 SQVTM, CDR2 ANQGSEA. Trimming removed 4 bases at V and 4 bases at J, with 13 bases between. The CDR3 has 13 amino acids. CDR3 DNA sequence: TGCAGCGTTGTGTTAGGAGGGTTAGAGACCCAGTACTTC. Translating it yields CSVVLGGLETQYF.

The CDR3 DNA reads as TGTGCCAGCAGGGACGGGGGTCGCACCGGGGAGCTGTTTTTT. Translating gives CASRDGGRTGELFF. The chain recombines TRBV4-2 with TRBJ2-2, with TRBD2 as a possible D gene (6 bases). Germline lookup yields CDR1 LGHNA and CDR2 YNFKEQ. The V and J ends lost 6 bases and 4 bases respectively, with 12 bases between them. The CDR3 sequence is 14 residues long.

The chain uses TRBV4-1 and TRBJ2-2; 10 bases map to TRBD2. The CDR3 runs 19 residues. V lost 0 bases and J lost 4; bases outside the gene matches: 11. The germline gives CDR1 MGHRA, CDR2 YSYEKL. The CDR3 spells CASSQERGRLAGATGELFF. CDR3 in DNA: TGCGCCAGCAGCCAAGAGCGGGGAAGGCTAGCGGGGGCCACCGGGGAGCTGTTTTTT.

V and J are TRBV5-6 and TRBJ1-6; D is perhaps TRBD1 (5 bases). Germline loops: CDR1 SGHDT, CDR2 YYEEEE. The CDR3 sequence is 16 residues long. V gave up 0 bases and J gave up 5 bases, with 12 bases separating them. Here the CDR3 reads CASSLGRGRNNSPLHF. The CDR3 nucleotides are TGTGCCAGCAGCTTGGGCCGGGGGAGGAATAATTCACCCCTCCACTTT.

The CDR3 DNA sequence: TGTGCCAGTAGTATGGGGCAGGGGGCATCCTACGAGCAGTACTTC. It codes for CASSMGQGASYEQYF. The chain carries TRBV19 and TRBJ2-7; 8 bases map to TRBD1. CDR1 and CDR2 (germline): LNHDA, SQIVND (reference sequence). The CDR3 is made up of 15 amino acids. Trimming at V came to 3 bases and at J to 1 base, leaving 5 bases not matched to a gene.